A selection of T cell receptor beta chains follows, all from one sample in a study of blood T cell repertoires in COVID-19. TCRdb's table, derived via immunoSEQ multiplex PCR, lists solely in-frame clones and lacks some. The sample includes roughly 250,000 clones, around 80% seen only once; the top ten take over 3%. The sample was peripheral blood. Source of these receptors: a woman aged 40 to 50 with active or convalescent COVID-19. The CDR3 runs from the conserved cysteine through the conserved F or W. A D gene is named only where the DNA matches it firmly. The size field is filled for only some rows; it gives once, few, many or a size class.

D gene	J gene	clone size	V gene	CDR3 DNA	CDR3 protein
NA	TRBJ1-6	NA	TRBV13	TGTGCCAGCAGCTTTGAGCCCACCTATAATTCACCCCTCCACTTT	CASSFEPTYNSPLHF
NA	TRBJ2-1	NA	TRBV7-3	TGTGCCAGCAGCACCGGGGGGCCGCCCTTGTTCTTC	CASSTGGPPLFF
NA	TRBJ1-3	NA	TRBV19	TGTGCCAGTAGTATGCCCAGGGCAGCCTCTGGAAACACCATATATTTT	CASSMPRAASGNTIYF
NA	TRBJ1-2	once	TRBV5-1	TGCGCCAGCAGCTTGGAAGCCCGCTATGGCTACACCTTC	CASSLEARYGYTF
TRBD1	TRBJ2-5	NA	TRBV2	TGTGCCAGTTCGGGACAGTCCCAAGAGACCCAGTACTTC	CASSGQSQETQYF
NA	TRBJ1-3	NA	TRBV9	TGTGCCAGCAGCGTATCCTCCCGGCGAGGGAGGAGCACCATATATTTT	CASSVSSRRGRSTIYF
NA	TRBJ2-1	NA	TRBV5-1	TGCGCCAGCAGCGGCCGGACGGGGTTCTCCTACAATGAGCAGTTCTTC	CASSGRTGFSYNEQFF
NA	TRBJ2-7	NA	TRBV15	TGTGCCACCAGCAGAGATCGGTCCGGGTACGAGCAGTACTTC	CATSRDRSGYEQYF
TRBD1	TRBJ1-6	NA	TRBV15	TGTGCCACCAGCCCTCGCAATGACAGGGTTAATTCACCCCTCCACTTT	CATSPRNDRVNSPLHF
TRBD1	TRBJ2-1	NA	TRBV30	TGTGCCTGGAGTCTCCCGGGACAGGGGTTCTCGAGTTACAATGAGCAGTTCTTC	CAWSLPGQGFSSYNEQFF
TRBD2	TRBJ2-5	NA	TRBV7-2	TGTGCCAGCAGCTCACGACGGGGGGAAGAGACCCAGTACTTC	CASSSRRGEETQYF
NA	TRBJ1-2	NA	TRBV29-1	TGCAGCGTTGAAAAAGAAAACTTACCTAACTATGGCTACACCTTC	CSVEKENLPNYGYTF
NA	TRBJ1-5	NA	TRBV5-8	TGTGCCAGCAGCTTGTTCAGGGCCTTCAATCAGCCCCAGCATTTT	CASSLFRAFNQPQHF
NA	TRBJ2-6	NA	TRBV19	TGTGCCAGCCGAGTTTCTGGGGCCAACGTCCTGACTTTC	CASRVSGANVLTF
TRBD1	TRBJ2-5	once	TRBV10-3	TGTGCCATCAGTGAGCCGGACAGGGGATCTAAAGAGACCCAGTACTTC	CAISEPDRGSKETQYF
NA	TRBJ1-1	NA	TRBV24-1	TGTGCCACCAGTGACCCCGCCGCGGGCACTGAAGCTTTCTTT	CATSDPAAGTEAFF